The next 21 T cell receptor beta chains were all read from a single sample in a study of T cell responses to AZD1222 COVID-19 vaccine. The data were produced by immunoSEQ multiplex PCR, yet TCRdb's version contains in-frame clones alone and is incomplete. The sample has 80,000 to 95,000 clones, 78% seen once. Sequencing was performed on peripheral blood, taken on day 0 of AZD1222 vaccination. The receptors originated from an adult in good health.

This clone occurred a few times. The DNA for the CDR3 is TGTGCCAGCAGTTTCTACTACACTAGCGGGAGTCCCCACGAGCAGTACTTC. It translates to CASSFYYTSGSPHEQYF. The chain combines TRBV27 with TRBJ2-7; 11 bases map to TRBD2. The V gene end was trimmed by 3 bases and the J gene end by 5 bases; junction bases not matched to a gene: 12. The CDR3 totals 17 residues. Germline assignment: CDR1 MNHEY and CDR2 SMNVEV (reference sequence).

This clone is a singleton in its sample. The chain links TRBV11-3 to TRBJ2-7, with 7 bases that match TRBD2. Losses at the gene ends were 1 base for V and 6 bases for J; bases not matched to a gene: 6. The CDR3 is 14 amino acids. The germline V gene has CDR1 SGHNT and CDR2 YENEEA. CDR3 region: CASSLGGSGGEQYF. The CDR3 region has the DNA TGTGCCAGCAGCTTAGGCGGGAGCGGAGGCGAGCAGTACTTC.

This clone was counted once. CDR3 protein: CASSPRTGANYGYTF. CDR3 DNA: TGTGCCAGCAGCCCCCGGACAGGAGCTAACTATGGCTACACCTTC. The rearrangement uses TRBV3-1 (or the pseudogene TRBV3-2) and TRBJ1-2, with 7 nucleotides matching TRBD1. The V and J ends lost 4 bases and 0 bases, in that order; junction bases with no gene match: 5. The germline gives CDR1 LGHDT, CDR2 YNNKEL (reference sequence). The CDR3 length is 15 residues.

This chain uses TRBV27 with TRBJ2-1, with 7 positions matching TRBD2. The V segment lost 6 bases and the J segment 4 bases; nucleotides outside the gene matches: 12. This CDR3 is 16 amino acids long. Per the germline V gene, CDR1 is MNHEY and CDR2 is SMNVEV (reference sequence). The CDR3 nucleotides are TGTGCCAGCAGCTCCCCCCGGGAGGCACAGTACAATGAGCAGTTCTTC. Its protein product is CASSSPREAQYNEQFF.

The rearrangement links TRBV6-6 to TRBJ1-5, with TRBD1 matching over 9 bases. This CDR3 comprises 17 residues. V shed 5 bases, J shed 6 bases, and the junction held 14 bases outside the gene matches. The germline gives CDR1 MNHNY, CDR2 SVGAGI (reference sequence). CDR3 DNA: TGTGCCAGCAGTCATACCACAGGGGGCCACTTTGTTCAGCCCCAGCATTTT. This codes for CASSHTTGGHFVQPQHF.

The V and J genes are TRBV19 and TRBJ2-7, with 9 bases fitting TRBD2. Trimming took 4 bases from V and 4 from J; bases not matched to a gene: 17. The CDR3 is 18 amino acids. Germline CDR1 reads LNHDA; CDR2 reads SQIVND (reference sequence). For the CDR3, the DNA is TGTGCCAGTAGTACTATCGGAAATAGACTAGCGGTTCCATACGAGCAGTACTTC. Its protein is CASSTIGNRLAVPYEQYF.

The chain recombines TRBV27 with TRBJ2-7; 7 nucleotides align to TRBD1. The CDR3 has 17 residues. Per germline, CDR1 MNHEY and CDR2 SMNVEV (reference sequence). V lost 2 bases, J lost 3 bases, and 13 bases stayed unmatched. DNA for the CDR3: TGTGCCAGCAGTTTAGGGATGAGACAGGGCTGGCACTACGAGCAGTACTTC. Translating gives CASSLGMRQGWHYEQYF.

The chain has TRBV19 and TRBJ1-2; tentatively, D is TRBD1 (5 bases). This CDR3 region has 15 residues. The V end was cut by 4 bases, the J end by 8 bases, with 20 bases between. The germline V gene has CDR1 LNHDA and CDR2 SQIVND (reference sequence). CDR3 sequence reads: CASSSTLNQGRGYTF. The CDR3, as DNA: TGTGCCAGTAGTAGCACCCTAAATCAGGGACGCGGCTACACCTTC.

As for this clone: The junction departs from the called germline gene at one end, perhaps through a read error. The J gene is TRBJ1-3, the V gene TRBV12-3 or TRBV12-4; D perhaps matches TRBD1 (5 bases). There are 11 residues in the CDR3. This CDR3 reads CASSLGPSYHF. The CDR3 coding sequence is TGTGCCAGCAGTTTGGGGCCGTCCTACCATTTT.

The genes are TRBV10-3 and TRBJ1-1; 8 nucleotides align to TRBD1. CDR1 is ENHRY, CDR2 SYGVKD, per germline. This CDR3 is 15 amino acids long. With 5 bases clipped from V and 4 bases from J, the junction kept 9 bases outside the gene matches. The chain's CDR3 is CAISNSGGKITEAFF. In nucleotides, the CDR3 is TGTGCCATCAGTAACTCAGGGGGCAAGATCACTGAAGCTTTCTTT.

The CDR3 spells CASSLTVPDQPQHF. CDR3 nucleotides: TGTGCCAGCAGTTTAACAGTCCCTGATCAGCCCCAGCATTTT. The gene calls are TRBV28 and TRBJ1-5; D not certain. The V gene's germline CDR1 is MDHEN and CDR2 SYDVKM. The CDR3 has 14 amino acids. The V gene lost 2 bases and the J gene lost 5 bases, with 10 bases spanning the gap.

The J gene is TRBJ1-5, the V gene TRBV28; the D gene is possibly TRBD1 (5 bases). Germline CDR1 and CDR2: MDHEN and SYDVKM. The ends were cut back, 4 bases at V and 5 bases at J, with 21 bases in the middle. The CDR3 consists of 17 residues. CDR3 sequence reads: CASSSTQLWGGYQPQHF. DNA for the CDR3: TGTGCCAGCAGTTCCACACAACTGTGGGGGGGGTATCAGCCCCAGCATTTT.

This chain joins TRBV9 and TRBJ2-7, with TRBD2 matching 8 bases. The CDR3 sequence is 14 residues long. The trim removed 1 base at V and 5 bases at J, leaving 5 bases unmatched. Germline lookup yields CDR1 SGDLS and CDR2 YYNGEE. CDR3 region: CASSVTGGLDEQYF. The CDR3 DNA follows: TGTGCCAGCAGCGTAACGGGAGGGCTGGACGAGCAGTACTTC. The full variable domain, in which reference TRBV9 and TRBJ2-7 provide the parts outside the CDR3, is DSGVTQTPKHLITATGQRVTLRCSPRSGDLSVYWYQQSLDQGLQFLIQYYNGEERAKGNILERFSAQQFPDLHSELNLSSLELGDSALYFCASSVTGGLDEQYFGPGTRLTVT.

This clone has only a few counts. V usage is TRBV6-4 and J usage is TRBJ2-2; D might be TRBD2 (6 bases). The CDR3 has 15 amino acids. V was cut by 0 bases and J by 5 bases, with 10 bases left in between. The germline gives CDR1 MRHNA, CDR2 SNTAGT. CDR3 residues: CASSDSKEGTGELFF. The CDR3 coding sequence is TGTGCCAGCAGTGACTCGAAGGAGGGGACCGGGGAGCTGTTTTTT.

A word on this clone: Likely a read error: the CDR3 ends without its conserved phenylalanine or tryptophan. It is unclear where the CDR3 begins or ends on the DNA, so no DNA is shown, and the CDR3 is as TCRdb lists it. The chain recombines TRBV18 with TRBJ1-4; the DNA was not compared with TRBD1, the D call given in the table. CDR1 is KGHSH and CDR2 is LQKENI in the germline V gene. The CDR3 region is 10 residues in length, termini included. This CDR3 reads CASSRQGASS.

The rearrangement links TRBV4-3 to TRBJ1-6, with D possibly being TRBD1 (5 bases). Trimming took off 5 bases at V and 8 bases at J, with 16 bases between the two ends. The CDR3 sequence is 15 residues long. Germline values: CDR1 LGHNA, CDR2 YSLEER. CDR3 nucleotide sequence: TGCGCCAGCAGCGCAGAGGCGGCGGGGGATTCACCCCTCCACTTT. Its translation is CASSAEAAGDSPLHF.

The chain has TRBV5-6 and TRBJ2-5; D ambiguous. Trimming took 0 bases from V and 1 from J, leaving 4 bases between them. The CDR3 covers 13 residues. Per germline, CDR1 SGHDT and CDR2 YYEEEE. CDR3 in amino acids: CASSLVGQETQYF. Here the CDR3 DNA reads TGTGCCAGCAGCTTGGTCGGCCAAGAGACCCAGTACTTC.

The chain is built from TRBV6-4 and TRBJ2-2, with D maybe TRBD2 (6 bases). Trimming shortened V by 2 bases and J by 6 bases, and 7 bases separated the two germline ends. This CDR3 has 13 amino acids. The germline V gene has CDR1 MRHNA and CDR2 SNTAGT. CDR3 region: CASSDGGAGELFF. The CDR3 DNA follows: TGTGCCAGCAGTGACGGAGGGGCCGGGGAGCTGTTTTTT.

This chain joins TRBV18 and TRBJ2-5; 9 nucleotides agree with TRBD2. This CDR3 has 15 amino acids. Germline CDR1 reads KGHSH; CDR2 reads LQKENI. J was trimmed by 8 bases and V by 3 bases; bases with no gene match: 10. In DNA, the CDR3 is TGTGCCAGCTCACCCACCCCAGGGACTAGCAGAACCCAGTACTTC. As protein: CASSPTPGTSRTQYF. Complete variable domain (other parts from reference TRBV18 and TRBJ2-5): NAGVMQNPRHLVRRRGQEARLRCSPMKGHSHVYWYRQLPEEGLKFMVYLQKENIIDESGMPKERFSAEFPKEGPSILRIQQVVRGDSAAYFCASSPTPGTSRTQYFGPGTRLLVL.

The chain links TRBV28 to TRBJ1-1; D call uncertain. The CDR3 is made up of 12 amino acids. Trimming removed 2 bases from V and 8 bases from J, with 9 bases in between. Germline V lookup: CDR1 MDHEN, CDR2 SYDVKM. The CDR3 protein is CASSLGVIEAFF. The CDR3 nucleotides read TGTGCCAGCAGTTTAGGTGTAATCGAAGCTTTCTTT.

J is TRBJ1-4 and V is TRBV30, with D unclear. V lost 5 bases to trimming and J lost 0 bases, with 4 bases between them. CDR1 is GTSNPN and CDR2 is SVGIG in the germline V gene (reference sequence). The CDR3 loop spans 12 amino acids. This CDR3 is CAWSTTNEKLFF. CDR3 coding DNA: TGTGCCTGGTCGACAACTAATGAAAAACTGTTTTTT. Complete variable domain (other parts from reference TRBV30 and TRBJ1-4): SQTIHQWPATLVQPVGSPLSLECTVEGTSNPNLYWYRQAAGRGLQLLFYSVGIGQISSEVPQNLSASRPQDRQFILSSKKLLLSDSGFYLCAWSTTNEKLFFGSGTQLSVL.